This T cell receptor (beta chain) comes out of a study of a mutant IDH1 vaccine in newly diagnosed glioma. Study-level background: Males made up about 60% and females about 38% of treated patients, whose mean age was 40.4 years. Most patients had received both radiotherapy and temozolomide, the prior options being radiotherapy, temozolomide, or both.

Study results and caveats: Immune responses induced by vaccination arose in 93.3% of the patients.

Points on this clone: Its antigen is still unknown.

Sequencing was performed with immunoSEQ multiplex PCR; in TCRdb, only in-frame clones are kept and a portion is missing. This sample has about 67,000 clones, with about 86% found just once. This CDR3 is 15 amino acids long. With 3 bases clipped from V and 3 bases from J, the junction kept 7 bases outside the gene matches. CDR1 and CDR2 from the germline V gene are SGHTA and FQGNSA. The time point is: baseline, week 1 (first vaccination visit). Treatment reported: pre-vaccination baseline after standard-of-care therapy. The donor cohort comprised cases of new WHO grade 3 or 4 IDH1-mutant, ATRX-lost astrocytoma.

J is TRBJ2-7 and V is TRBV7-2; 8 bases map to TRBD1. The origin of this receptor is a woman under 30 with glioma. Some clones in this sample may be carry-over from other donors' samples. The specimen comprised peripheral blood mononuclear cells (PBMCs), sampled from a glioma patient treated with radiotherapy, temozolomide or both. CDR3 loop: CASSFGAGGYYEQYF. CDR3 in DNA: TGTGCCAGCAGCTTCGGGGCAGGGGGCTACTACGAGCAGTACTTC.